This T cell receptor (beta chain) was profiled in a study of T cell responses to AZD1222 COVID-19 vaccine. Study results and limitations: Clonal diversity may have been underestimated, and the donors were mostly white British, with more females than males. Regions 160-218 and 743-854 held dominance among vaccine-associated CD4 TCRs, which spanned spike.

The table came from immunoSEQ multiplex PCR; TCRdb's copy has only in-frame clones and leaves some out. The sample has about 98,000 clones; about 86% are singletons. In regard to this clone: Its antigen is undetermined.

Trimming removed 1 base at V and 4 bases at J, with 13 bases between. The CDR3 has 16 amino acids. Per germline, CDR1 LGHNA and CDR2 YSLEER. The sequence was obtained from an adult in good health. The specimen comprised peripheral blood, sampled on day 0 of AZD1222 vaccination. This sequence joins TRBV4-3 and TRBJ1-4; D may be TRBD1 (5 bases). CDR3 sequence reads: CASSQVWGGINEKLFF. The CDR3 DNA follows: TGCGCCAGCAGCCAAGTATGGGGGGGTATTAATGAAAAACTGTTTTTT.